A selection of T cell receptor beta chains follows, all from one sample in a study of shared clonotypes between healthy human individuals. Using immunoSEQ multiplex PCR, the repertoire was profiled, and TCRdb retains in-frame clones only, with some absent. Here the sample spans over a million clones, around 82% being singletons. The source material was memory CD4+ T cells from PBMCs. The receptor source for this set is a man aged 18-30 years in good health. Some clones in this sample may be carry-over from other donors' samples. Each CDR3 is given with its conserved first and last residue. Fields, in order: V gene, J gene, clone size, CDR3 length, CDR3 protein. Not all rows give a size; the values are once, few, many and, for expanded clones, a class.

TRBV30	TRBJ2-7	many	14	CAWSVGGRSYEQYF
TRBV5-4	TRBJ1-3	once	16	CASSLDIQMGGNTIYF
TRBV4-2	TRBJ2-3	once	14	CASSQGLDTDTQYF
TRBV7-9	TRBJ1-4	.	14	CASSFGGSNEKLFF
TRBV6-5	TRBJ2-1	.	14	CASKPGAAYNEQFF
TRBV19	TRBJ2-1	.	16	CASSTLTSGRGNEQFF
TRBV7-8	TRBJ2-5	once	16	CASSYLRDTGVGTQYF
TRBV30	TRBJ2-1	.	13	CAWTSVGSWVVFF
TRBV7-8	TRBJ2-7	.	16	CASSRRASGSEYEQYF
TRBV7-8	TRBJ2-7	.	14	CASSRGRDFYEQYF
TRBV7-9	TRBJ1-5	.	14	CASSPGSSNQPQHF
TRBV7-2	TRBJ2-7	.	13	CASSRTGAYEQYF
TRBV21-1	TRBJ2-7	.	15	CASSVPGTLNYEQYF
TRBV5-6	.	.	15	CASSPWVRTRYEQYF
TRBV7-3	TRBJ1-3	.	14	CASSNDISGNTIYF
TRBV28	TRBJ2-5	.	16	CASSLPGTSGKKTQYF
TRBV20-1	TRBJ2-5	few	11	CSATPRGTQYF
TRBV25-1	TRBJ2-7	.	12	CASSEGSYEQYF
TRBV27	TRBJ1-1	.	14	CASSRTATNTEAFF
TRBV28	TRBJ2-7	.	14	CASQTYSSSYEQYF
TRBV9	TRBJ2-5	.	14	CASSVFVGAETQYF
TRBV5-1	TRBJ1-2	many	12	CASSFGDFGYTF
TRBV18	TRBJ2-7	.	15	CASSPPSVAAYEQYF
TRBV7-9	TRBJ1-6	.	15	CASSPWDRNNSPLHF
TRBV18	TRBJ1-1	.	16	CASSPLPETVNTEAFF
TRBV5-5	TRBJ2-2	.	18	CASSLRLAGTLGTGELFF
TRBV6-4	TRBJ2-2	.	13	CASSDSDTGELFF
TRBV2	TRBJ2-2	.	12	CASTLVAGELFF
TRBV18	TRBJ2-5	.	14	CASSPGTGKETQYF
TRBV9	TRBJ1-2	few	14	CASSVGPANYGYTF
TRBV14	TRBJ2-5	.	12	CASSQLGETQYF
TRBV4-2	TRBJ2-2	.	17	CASSQAAPSANTGELFF
TRBV28	TRBJ1-4	.	17	CASSPRVLWMGNEKLFF
TRBV7-3	TRBJ2-2	.	16	CASSPTGGANTGELFF
TRBV6-5	TRBJ1-4	.	14	CASSSGTGSEKLFF
TRBV11-2	TRBJ2-7	.	15	CASSLTGLASYEQYF
TRBV9	TRBJ1-3	.	17	CASSTQGGGGTGNTIYF
TRBV4-1	TRBJ1-1	.	15	CASSQEGRGNTEAFF
TRBV7-9	TRBJ1-2	.	14	CASSLGTAQYGYTF
TRBV5-6	TRBJ1-5	.	15	CASSWGPYSNQPQHF
TRBV29-1	TRBJ1-2	once	10	CSVEIRGYTF
TRBV2	TRBJ2-5	.	13	CASGDGVQETQYF
TRBV5-4	TRBJ2-5	.	13	CASSGQNQETQYF
TRBV5-4	TRBJ1-1	.	14	CASSLTQVNTEAFF
TRBV28	.	.	15	CASSPLRGLGSEQYF
TRBV4-1	TRBJ2-1	.	17	CASSRNLLAGGPNEQFF
TRBV15	TRBJ1-4	.	13	CATSRTVNEKLFF
TRBV27	TRBJ1-5	.	13	CASSAVTGAHQHF
TRBV7-2	TRBJ1-3	.	14	CASSLSLSGNTIYF
TRBV30	TRBJ1-1	.	14	CAWSPGDRGTEAFF
TRBV2	TRBJ2-4	.	15	CASTTGTGIRNIQYF